Presented here are 31 T cell receptor beta chains from one specimen sequenced in a study of T cell responses to AZD1222 COVID-19 vaccine. Clones were read by immunoSEQ multiplex PCR, and TCRdb kept only the in-frame ones, dropping some. This sample carries roughly 83,000 clones, about 82% of them seen once, and the ten largest clones take more than 8.5%. This sample comprised peripheral blood, obtained on day 0 of AZD1222 vaccination. These receptors all stem from an adult in good health.

The J gene is TRBJ2-7, the V gene TRBV29-1; 12 bases map to TRBD2. The CDR3 is 14 amino acids. V lost 3 bases, J lost 5 bases, and 5 bases stayed unmatched. The germline V gene encodes CDR1 SQVTM and CDR2 ANQGSEA. The CDR3 DNA reads as TGCAGCGTTGACCTAGCGGGAGGGCCCGACGAGCAGTACTTC. This gives the protein CSVDLAGGPDEQYF.

The chain employs TRBV20-1 and TRBJ1-1; D is ambiguous. CDR1 DFQATT and CDR2 SNEGSKA come from the germline V gene (reference sequence). The CDR3 is 12 amino acids. Trimming removed 3 bases at V and 3 bases at J, with 8 bases between. The CDR3 protein is CSASKADTEAFF. The CDR3 DNA follows: TGCAGTGCTAGTAAGGCGGACACTGAAGCTTTCTTT.

The V and J genes are TRBV9 and TRBJ2-2, with 11 bases identical to TRBD2. There are 16 residues in the CDR3. Trimming cost V 0 bases and J 9 bases; bases outside gene matches: 7. CDR1 and CDR2 (germline): SGDLS, YYNGEE. CDR3 nucleotides: TGTGCCAGCAGCGTAGATCCTAGCGGGGGGTACCGGGAGCTGTTTTTT. It specifies CASSVDPSGGYRELFF.

The V gene is TRBV28, the J gene TRBJ2-7; 7 positions agree with TRBD1. The germline CDR1 and CDR2 sequences are MDHEN and SYDVKM. The trim removed 6 bases at V and 3 bases at J, leaving 14 bases unmatched. This CDR3 contains 16 residues. The CDR3 region is CASSLGGAGGYYEQYF. CDR3 bases: TGTGCCAGCAGCCTAGGGGGAGCAGGGGGTTACTACGAGCAGTACTTC.

V gene TRBV29-1 combines with J gene TRBJ2-7; the D is unclear. V was trimmed by 3 bases and J by 0 bases, leaving 9 bases between them. The CDR3 length is 13 residues. The germline gives CDR1 SQVTM, CDR2 ANQGSEA. The CDR3 nucleotides are TGCAGCGTTGATTTAGACGGCTCCTACGAGCAGTACTTC. This sequence encodes CSVDLDGSYEQYF.

There are a few counts of this clone. The chain links TRBV7-3 to TRBJ2-1; D perhaps matches TRBD2 (6 bases). This CDR3 contains 15 residues. Trimming left V 5 bases short and J 2 bases short, with 13 bases between. The germline CDR1 and CDR2 sequences are SGHTA and FQGTGA. The CDR3 loop is CASSPDPGAYNEQFF. The DNA of the CDR3 is TGTGCCAGCAGCCCGGATCCGGGGGCCTACAATGAGCAGTTCTTC.

The CDR3 DNA sequence: TGTGCTTATGCGAGCGGTAGCACAGATACGCAGTATTTT. Its translation is CAYASGSTDTQYF. This sequence joins TRBV5-4 and TRBJ2-3; possible D gene TRBD2, 5 bases. The germline gives CDR1 SGHNT, CDR2 YYREEE (reference sequence). This CDR3 is 13 amino acids long.

The chain employs TRBV9 and TRBJ2-7, with 12 bases that match TRBD2. Germline lookup yields CDR1 SGDLS and CDR2 YYNGEE. J lost 5 bases, V lost 2 bases, and 11 bases had no gene match. This CDR3 is 17 amino acids long. The CDR3 here is CASSVGASGRADHEQYF. CDR3 nucleotides: TGTGCCAGCAGCGTCGGGGCTAGCGGGAGGGCCGACCACGAGCAGTACTTC.

CDR3 residues: CASSLEPGLAGGNEQFF. The CDR3, as DNA: TGTGCCAGCAGCTTAGAGCCGGGACTAGCGGGAGGCAATGAGCAGTTCTTC. The chain employs TRBV11-3 and TRBJ2-1; TRBD2 aligns across 15 bases. The CDR3 is 17 amino acids. V was clipped by 0 bases and J by 6 bases; unmatched bases: 3. Per germline, CDR1 SGHNT and CDR2 YENEEA.

This chain connects TRBV7-2 to TRBJ1-4, with D possibly TRBD1 on 5 matching bases. CDR1 is SGHTA, CDR2 FQGNSA, per germline. This CDR3 has 16 amino acids. V lost 5 bases to trimming and J lost 0 bases, with 13 bases between them. The CDR3 region has the DNA TGTGCCAGCAGCCGCTATTCACAGGCAACTAATGAAAAACTGTTTTTT. Translation: CASSRYSQATNEKLFF.

The chain carries TRBV5-1 and TRBJ1-4, with 8 bases identical to TRBD1. CDR1 SGHRS and CDR2 YFSETQ come from the germline V gene. The trim removed 1 base at V and 1 base at J, leaving 6 bases unmatched. The length of the CDR3 is 17 residues. Here the CDR3 DNA reads TGCGCCAGCAGCTTGCGGCAGGGGGCGAGAACTAATGAAAAACTGTTTTTT. It codes for CASSLRQGARTNEKLFF.

This clone was recorded once. The chain couples TRBV3-1 (or the pseudogene TRBV3-2) to TRBJ1-5, with D unclear. This CDR3 is built from 15 residues. Per the germline V gene, CDR1 is LGHDT and CDR2 is YNNKEL (reference sequence). The germline V and J ends were trimmed by 0 bases and 7 bases, with 13 bases remaining between them. The CDR3 reads CASSQDPRVQQPQHF. The CDR3 nucleotides read TGTGCCAGCAGCCAAGATCCGAGGGTTCAGCAGCCCCAGCATTTT.

The chain combines TRBV6-5 with TRBJ1-2; D gene ambiguous. V was cut by 0 bases and J by 4 bases, with 9 bases left in between. The CDR3 has 14 residues. CDR1 and CDR2 (germline): MNHEY, SVGAGI. The CDR3 sequence: CASSYSTRAYGYTF. CDR3 nucleotides: TGTGCCAGCAGTTACTCGACTAGGGCCTATGGCTACACCTTC.

The V gene is TRBV3-1 (or the pseudogene TRBV3-2), the J gene TRBJ1-1; 9 positions agree with TRBD1. CDR1 is LGHDT and CDR2 is YNNKEL in the germline V gene (reference sequence). The length of the CDR3 is 16 residues. V shed 3 bases and J 4 bases; nucleotides not matched to a gene: 9. This CDR3 is CASSHGYRGQGTEAFF. CDR3 coding DNA: TGTGCCAGCAGCCATGGGTACAGGGGGCAGGGCACTGAAGCTTTCTTT.

Concerning this clone itself: The sample carries other DNA sequences with the same CDR3. V gene TRBV7-9 combines with J gene TRBJ1-4; 9 nucleotides match TRBD1. CDR3 length: 14 residues. Germline V gives CDR1 SEHNR, CDR2 FQNEAQ (reference sequence). V dropped 3 bases and J dropped 7; count of bases not matched to a gene: 3. The CDR3 DNA sequence: TGTGCCAGCAGCTTGGGGACAGGGAGTGAAAAACTGTTTTTT. Its protein is CASSLGTGSEKLFF.

J is TRBJ1-6 and V is TRBV11-2; D is undetermined. CDR1 and CDR2 from the germline V gene are SGHAT and FQNNGV. Trimming removed 5 bases from V and 2 bases from J, with 16 bases in between. This CDR3 contains 17 residues. CDR3 sequence: CASSPFGYRAYNSPLHF. Here the CDR3 DNA reads TGTGCCAGCAGCCCGTTTGGGTATAGGGCCTATAATTCACCCCTCCACTTT. Filled out from reference TRBV11-2 and TRBJ1-6, the complete variable domain reads EAGVAQSPRYKIIEKRQSVAFWCNPISGHATLYWYQQILGQGPKLLIQFQNNGVVDDSQLPKDRFSAERLKGVDSTLKIQPAKLEDSAVYLCASSPFGYRAYNSPLHFGNGTRLTVT.

This rearrangement joins TRBV19 to TRBJ2-7; D call uncertain. V was trimmed by 6 bases and J by 0 bases, leaving 9 bases between them. The CDR3 length is 13 residues. Per the germline V gene, CDR1 is LNHDA and CDR2 is SQIVND (reference sequence). The CDR3 sequence: CASSPPNSYEQYF. DNA of the CDR3: TGTGCCAGTAGCCCCCCTAACTCCTACGAGCAGTACTTC.

The chain joins TRBV27 to TRBJ1-1; maybe TRBD1 (5 bases). The germline V gene encodes CDR1 MNHEY and CDR2 SMNVEV (reference sequence). The CDR3 is 14 amino acids. The germline V and J ends were trimmed by 6 bases and 1 base, with 12 bases remaining between them. CDR3 sequence reads: CASREGWKNTEAFF. As DNA, the CDR3 is TGTGCCAGCAGAGAGGGGTGGAAGAACACTGAAGCTTTCTTT.

V gene TRBV7-9 combines with J gene TRBJ1-1; TRBD1 agrees at 7 bases. The CDR3 extends over 11 amino acids. Germline V gene lookup returns CDR1 SEHNR and CDR2 FQNEAQ (reference sequence). V lost 6 bases and J lost 8; bases outside the gene matches: 3. CDR3 nucleotides: TGTGCCAGCAGTCTCAGGGGGGAAGCTTTCTTT. Translating it yields CASSLRGEAFF.

The V gene is TRBV5-5, the J gene TRBJ1-2; D gene ambiguous. The CDR3 loop spans 13 amino acids. Looked up from germline, CDR1 is SGHKS and CDR2 is YYEKEE (reference sequence). V lost 5 bases, J lost 4 bases, and 12 bases lay in between. The CDR3 region is CASREQTTYGYTF. In nucleotides, the CDR3 is TGTGCCAGCAGGGAACAAACTACCTATGGCTACACCTTC.

The chain combines TRBV15 with TRBJ2-3; TRBD2 is a possible D gene (5 bases). Germline loops: CDR1 LNHNV, CDR2 YYDKDF (reference sequence). Trimming took off 4 bases at V and 2 bases at J, with 10 bases between the two ends. This CDR3 spans 14 amino acids. CDR3 in DNA: TGTGCCACCAGCATACCGGGAACCACAGATACGCAGTATTTT. Translated: CATSIPGTTDTQYF.

This chain joins TRBV2 and TRBJ1-4, with 9 bases aligning to TRBD1. After removal of 6 bases from V and 7 bases from J, the junction contained 6 bases not matched to a gene. Germline CDR1 is SNHLY and CDR2 is FYNNEI. This CDR3 is built from 14 residues. The CDR3 region has the DNA TGTGCCAGCAGGGGGACAGGGTTGGCTGAAAAACTGTTTTTT. This encodes CASRGTGLAEKLFF.

The chain couples TRBV2 to TRBJ1-4; no clear D gene. The CDR3 totals 13 residues. The V end was cut by 5 bases, the J end by 6 bases, with 10 bases between. The germline CDR1 and CDR2 sequences are SNHLY and FYNNEI. DNA for the CDR3: TGTGCCAGCAGTTCCCGTAGAGATGAAAAACTGTTTTTT. Translating gives CASSSRRDEKLFF. The full variable domain, with the rest looked up from reference TRBV2 and TRBJ1-4, is EPEVTQTPSHQVTQMGQEVILRCVPISNHLYFYWYRQILGQKVEFLVSFYNNEISEKSEIFDDQFSVERPDGSNFTLKIRSTKLEDSAMYFCASSSRRDEKLFFGSGTQLSVL.

The chain uses TRBV2 and TRBJ2-7; D is unclear. V lost 4 bases, J lost 4 bases, and 5 bases lay in between. Per the germline V gene, CDR1 is SNHLY and CDR2 is FYNNEI. There are 11 residues in the CDR3. CDR3 region: CASSGPYEQYF. The CDR3 nucleotides read TGTGCCAGCAGTGGCCCGTACGAGCAGTACTTC.

This rearrangement joins TRBV6-6 to TRBJ1-1; D call uncertain. The CDR3 sequence is 13 residues long. Trimming pared 10 bases from V and 1 base from J, leaving 13 bases between. Germline CDR1 MNHNY, CDR2 SVGAGI (reference sequence). CDR3 in amino acids: CATTVKSNTEAFF. CDR3 DNA: TGTGCCACCACTGTGAAGTCGAACACTGAAGCTTTCTTT.

The V gene is TRBV7-2, the J gene TRBJ2-1; 7 nucleotides match TRBD2. CDR3 length: 16 residues. J gave up 7 bases and V 1 base, and 10 bases lay outside the gene matches. From germline, CDR1 is SGHTA and CDR2 FQGNSA. In DNA form, the CDR3 reads TGTGCCAGCAGCTTAGAGGCGGGAGATATCGGGAATGAGCAGTTCTTC. Residues: CASSLEAGDIGNEQFF.

The chain combines TRBV5-1 with TRBJ2-2, with 7 bases lining up with TRBD2. Germline CDR1 and CDR2: SGHRS and YFSETQ. This CDR3 has 16 residues. With V trimmed by 4 bases and J by 3 bases, 9 bases remained unmatched. CDR3 residues: CASSDPASGDTGELFF. The CDR3 nucleotides read TGCGCCAGCAGCGACCCAGCTAGCGGAGACACCGGGGAGCTGTTTTTT.

This clone was counted only a few times. The chain employs TRBV7-9 and TRBJ2-3; 11 bases line up with TRBD2. From germline, CDR1 is SEHNR and CDR2 FQNEAQ (reference sequence). V dropped 5 bases and J dropped 0; count of bases not matched to a gene: 1. The CDR3 totals 15 residues. CDR3 sequence reads: CASSRTSGSTDTQYF. DNA for the CDR3: TGTGCCAGCAGCCGGACTAGCGGGAGCACAGATACGCAGTATTTT.

Worth noting for this clone: Germline is not matched at one junction end, which may reflect a read error. The chain uses TRBV2 and TRBJ2-2; D call uncertain. This CDR3 has 15 residues. Germline assignment: CDR1 SNHLY and CDR2 FYNNEI. CDR3 protein: CASSDPLLNTRELFF. In DNA form, the CDR3 reads TGTGCCAGCAGTGACCCCCTTCTAAACACCAGGGAGCTGTTTTTT.

The chain combines TRBV21-1 with TRBJ2-3; TRBD2, as called in the table, went unchecked against the DNA. TRBV21-1 represents a pseudogene. The length of the CDR3 is 17 residues. The CDR3 DNA sequence: TGTGCCAGCAGCACTGAGGGTGCTAGCGGGAGAACAGATACGCAGTATTTT. Protein: CASSTEGASGRTDTQYF.

This chain's CDR3 is CASSSWGQGRVETQYF. CDR3 coding DNA: TGTGCCAGCAGTTCCTGGGGCCAAGGACGCGTGGAGACCCAGTACTTC. The V gene is TRBV6-5, the J gene TRBJ2-5, with D maybe TRBD1 (5 bases). The CDR3 runs 16 residues. With 4 bases removed from V and 5 bases from J, the gap between germline ends came to 20 bases. The germline V gene has CDR1 MNHEY and CDR2 SVGAGI.